This record covers a single T cell receptor beta chain. The antigen is unknown. The CDR3 spans 14 residues. The V segment lost 5 bases and the J segment 4 bases; nucleotides outside the gene matches: 5. These data originate in a study of identical twins. Findings and limits, study-wide: Invariant MAIT and iNKT cells are populations that could partly confound zero-insertion analyses. Conclusions relied on cross-sectional statistical analysis, not following the same donors.

A universal primer site was incorporated via template switching, and the cDNA contained unique molecular identifiers. TCRdb itself ran the 5' RACE reads through MiXCR, one entry per CDR3 protein. The repertoire consists of about 890,000 distinct CDR3 sequences, with about 12% occurring once and the leading ten covering about 1.5%. A further study also used this sample, focusing on yellow fever vaccine responses in identical twins. From that study: Twins reportedly mounted vaccine T cell responses that seemed partly convergent, partly personalized.

The chain links TRBV12-3 or TRBV12-4 to TRBJ1-5; the match to TRBD1 covers 7 bases. The material sequenced was PBMCs. The TCR comes from a young woman in good health. CDR3 DNA: TGTGCCAGCAGTGTCGGGACAGCAAATCAGCCCCAGCATTTT. It translates to CASSVGTANQPQHF.